The 15 T cell receptor beta chains below come from one sample, sequenced in a study of T cell responses to AZD1222 COVID-19 vaccine. Generated by immunoSEQ multiplex PCR, the TCRdb table keeps only in-frame clones and is missing some. The table shows about 150,000 clones, with approximately 93% occurring only once. Sequenced material: peripheral blood, taken 28 days after the second AZD1222 dose. These receptors all stem from an adult who received the AZD1222 COVID-19 vaccine.

This clone was recorded once. Other DNA sequences from this sample encode an identical CDR3 as well. The chain recombines TRBV19 with TRBJ1-6; D might be TRBD1 (5 bases). CDR3 length: 14 amino acids. The V gene lost 2 bases and the J gene lost 8 bases, with 10 bases spanning the gap. Per germline, CDR1 LNHDA and CDR2 SQIVND (reference sequence). The DNA of the CDR3 is TGTGCCAGTAGTATAACGGGGGAGGATTCACCCCTCCACTTT. It codes for CASSITGEDSPLHF.

A single count supports this clone. This sequence joins TRBV29-1 and TRBJ1-1; 9 bases are a match to TRBD1. With 0 bases clipped from V and 1 base from J, the junction kept 3 bases outside the gene matches. The CDR3 is 15 amino acids. In germline, CDR1 is SQVTM, CDR2 ANQGSEA. The DNA of the CDR3 is TGCAGCGTTGAAGATCTGGACAGGGGGAACACTGAAGCTTTCTTT. Translated: CSVEDLDRGNTEAFF. The full variable domain, completed using reference TRBV29-1 and TRBJ1-1, is SAVISQKPSRDICQRGTSLTIQCQVDSQVTMMFWYRQQPGQSLTLIATANQGSEATYESGFVIDKFPISRPNLTFSTLTVSNMSPEDSSIYLCSVEDLDRGNTEAFFGQGTRLTVV.

This clone was detected a few times. The chain couples TRBV6-2 or TRBV6-3 to TRBJ1-5; D may be TRBD1 (5 bases). V was cut by 3 bases and J by 5 bases, with 8 bases left in between. From germline, CDR1 is MNHEY and CDR2 SVGEGT. The CDR3 sequence is 13 residues long. The CDR3 DNA reads as TGTGCCAGCAGTTATGTCAGGGATCAGCCCCAGCATTTT. This translates into CASSYVRDQPQHF.

The chain carries TRBV5-8 and TRBJ1-3; 8 bases fit TRBD1. The J segment lost 0 bases and the V segment lost 4 bases, leaving 3 bases of the junction unmatched. CDR3 size: 15 residues. CDR1 is SGHTS, CDR2 YDEGEE, per germline. The CDR3 nucleotides read TGTGCCAGCAGCAAGGGACAGGTCTCTGGAAACACCATATATTTT. Its translation is CASSKGQVSGNTIYF.

The chain joins TRBV10-3 to TRBJ2-2; D gene uncertain. There are 12 residues in the CDR3. CDR1 and CDR2 from the germline V gene are ENHRY and SYGVKD. V gave up 3 bases and J gave up 2 bases, with 1 base separating them. This chain's CDR3 is CAISENTGELFF. The DNA of the CDR3 is TGTGCCATCAGTGAAAACACCGGGGAGCTGTTTTTT.

This clone was found once. The V gene is TRBV20-1, the J gene TRBJ2-5; 7 positions agree with TRBD2. V shed 3 bases, J shed 5 bases, and the junction held 9 bases outside the gene matches. CDR1 and CDR2 (germline): DFQATT, SNEGSKA (reference sequence). The length of the CDR3 is 14 residues. The CDR3 region is CSASSQPGGETQYF. In DNA, the CDR3 is TGCAGTGCTAGTTCGCAGCCCGGGGGGGAGACCCAGTACTTC.

This chain links TRBV5-6 with TRBJ2-1; no definite D call. V lost 2 bases and J 0 bases, leaving 9 bases between the germline ends. CDR1 is SGHDT, CDR2 YYEEEE, per germline. This CDR3 has 15 residues. The CDR3 DNA reads TGTGCCAGCAGCTTTAAGAGGAGCTCCTACAATGAGCAGTTCTTC. This gives the protein CASSFKRSSYNEQFF. The full variable domain, with the rest looked up from reference TRBV5-6 and TRBJ2-1, is DAGVTQSPTHLIKTRGQQVTLRCSPKSGHDTVSWYQQALGQGPQFIFQYYEEEERQRGNFPDRFSGHQFPNYSSELNVNALLLGDSALYLCASSFKRSSYNEQFFGPGTRLTVL.

The gene calls are TRBV5-1 and TRBJ2-7; tentatively, D is TRBD1 (6 bases). The germline CDR1 and CDR2 sequences are SGHRS and YFSETQ. Trimming took 4 bases from V and 5 from J, leaving 19 bases between them. This CDR3 spans 15 amino acids. The CDR3 loop reads CASSDSQGFGHEQYF. CDR3 bases: TGCGCCAGCAGCGACTCACAGGGTTTTGGGCACGAGCAGTACTTC.

V and J are TRBV29-1 and TRBJ1-1; a possible D gene is TRBD1 (5 bases). Germline CDR1 SQVTM, CDR2 ANQGSEA. With 6 bases removed from V and 1 base from J, the gap between germline ends came to 15 bases. This CDR3 region has 14 residues. CDR3 protein: CSVLGETGNTEAFF. In DNA, the CDR3 is TGCAGCGTCTTGGGGGAAACAGGGAACACTGAAGCTTTCTTT.

The genes are TRBV28 and TRBJ1-1, with D possibly being TRBD1 (5 bases). CDR3 length: 15 residues. Germline assignment: CDR1 MDHEN and CDR2 SYDVKM. The V end was cut by 2 bases, the J end by 1 base, with 11 bases between. DNA of the CDR3: TGTGCCAGCAGTTTAGGGGGGGACGGGAACACTGAAGCTTTCTTT. Encoded protein: CASSLGGDGNTEAFF.

V gene TRBV28 combines with J gene TRBJ2-4, with 7 bases matching TRBD1. The trim removed 5 bases at V and 1 base at J, leaving 23 bases unmatched. The CDR3 consists of 21 residues. The germline CDR1 and CDR2 sequences are MDHEN and SYDVKM. The CDR3 loop reads CASSPQQGMAPRRPAKNIQYF. The DNA for the CDR3 is TGTGCCAGCAGTCCACAACAGGGGATGGCGCCAAGGCGGCCCGCCAAAAACATTCAGTACTTC.

The V call is TRBV19, the J call TRBJ2-7; D may be TRBD1 (6 bases). Per germline, CDR1 LNHDA and CDR2 SQIVND (reference sequence). The CDR3 runs to 13 residues. V lost 6 bases and J 2 bases, leaving 11 bases between the germline ends. The CDR3 loop is CASRRQDTYEQYF. DNA of the CDR3: TGTGCCAGTAGGAGACAGGATACCTACGAGCAGTACTTC.

This chain links TRBV2 with TRBJ1-3; TRBD1 aligns across 7 bases. This CDR3 contains 18 residues. The trim removed 2 bases at V and 0 bases at J, leaving 10 bases unmatched. Per germline, CDR1 SNHLY and CDR2 FYNNEI. In DNA, the CDR3 is TGTGCCAGCAGTGAAAGCAGGACAGGCCCGCCCTCTGGAAACACCATATATTTT. This translates into CASSESRTGPPSGNTIYF.

The chain joins TRBV27 to TRBJ1-4; weak D call: TRBD1 (5 bases). V shed 5 bases and J shed 8 bases, with 18 bases lying between them. The CDR3 covers 15 residues. The V gene's germline CDR1 is MNHEY and CDR2 SMNVEV (reference sequence). CDR3 protein: CASSTWGGTSEKLFF. The DNA for the CDR3 is TGTGCCAGCAGTACCTGGGGGGGTACGTCGGAAAAACTGTTTTTT. Full variable domain (remainder filled in from reference TRBV27 and TRBJ1-4): EAQVTQNPRYLITVTGKKLTVTCSQNMNHEYMSWYRQDPGLGLRQIYYSMNVEVTDKGDVPEGYKVSRKEKRNFPLILESPSPNQTSLYFCASSTWGGTSEKLFFGSGTQLSVL.

The CDR3 protein is CASSKTQTGYNYGYTF. CDR3 in DNA: TGTGCCAGCAGCAAGACCCAGACAGGCTACAACTATGGCTACACCTTC. The chain carries TRBV5-5 and TRBJ1-2; possible D gene TRBD1, 6 bases. The CDR3 is made up of 16 amino acids. CDR1 SGHKS and CDR2 YYEKEE come from the germline V gene (reference sequence). Deletions cut 4 bases from V and 2 bases from J, with 18 bases between.